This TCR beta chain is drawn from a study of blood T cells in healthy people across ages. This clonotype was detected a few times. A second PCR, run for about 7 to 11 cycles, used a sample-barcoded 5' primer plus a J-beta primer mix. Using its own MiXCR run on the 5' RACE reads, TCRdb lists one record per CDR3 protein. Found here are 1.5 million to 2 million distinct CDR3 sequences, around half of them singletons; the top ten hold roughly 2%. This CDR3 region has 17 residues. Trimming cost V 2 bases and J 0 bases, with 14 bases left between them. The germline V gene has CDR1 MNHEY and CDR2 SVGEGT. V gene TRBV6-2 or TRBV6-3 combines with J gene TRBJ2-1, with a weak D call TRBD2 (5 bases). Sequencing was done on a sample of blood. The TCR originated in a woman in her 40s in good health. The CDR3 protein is CASSYPRDGLSYNEQFF. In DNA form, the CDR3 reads TGTGCCAGCAGTTACCCACGTGACGGACTCTCCTACAATGAGCAGTTCTTC.